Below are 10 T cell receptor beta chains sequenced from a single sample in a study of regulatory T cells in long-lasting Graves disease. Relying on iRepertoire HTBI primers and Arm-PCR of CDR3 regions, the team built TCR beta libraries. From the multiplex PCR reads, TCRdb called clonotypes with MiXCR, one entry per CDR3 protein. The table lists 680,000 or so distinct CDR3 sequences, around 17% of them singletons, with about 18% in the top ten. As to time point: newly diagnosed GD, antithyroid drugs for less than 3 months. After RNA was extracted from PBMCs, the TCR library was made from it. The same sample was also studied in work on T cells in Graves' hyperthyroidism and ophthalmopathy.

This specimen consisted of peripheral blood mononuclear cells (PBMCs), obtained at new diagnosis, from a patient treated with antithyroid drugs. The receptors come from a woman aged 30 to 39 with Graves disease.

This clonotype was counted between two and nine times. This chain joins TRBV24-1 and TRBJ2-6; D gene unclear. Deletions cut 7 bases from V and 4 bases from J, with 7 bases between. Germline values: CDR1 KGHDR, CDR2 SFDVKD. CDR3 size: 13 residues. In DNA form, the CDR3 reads TGTGCCACCAGCCTTTCCGGGGCCAACGTCCTGACTTTC. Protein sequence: CATSLSGANVLTF.

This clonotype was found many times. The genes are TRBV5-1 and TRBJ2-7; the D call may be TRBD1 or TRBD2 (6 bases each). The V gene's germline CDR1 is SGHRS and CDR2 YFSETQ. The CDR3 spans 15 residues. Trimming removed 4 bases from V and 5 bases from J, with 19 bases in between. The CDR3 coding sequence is TGCGCCAGCAGCGGGCTGCAGGGGACTGAAAACGAGCAGTACTTC. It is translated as CASSGLQGTENEQYF.

This CDR3 is CASSPTPQSTDTQYF. The CDR3 DNA follows: TGTGCCAGCAGCCCCACCCCCCAATCGACAGATACGCAGTATTTT. The V and J genes are TRBV9 and TRBJ2-3, with D uncertain. Germline CDR1 is SGDLS and CDR2 is YYNGEE. Trimming removed 4 bases from V and 3 bases from J, with 15 bases in between. This CDR3 has 15 residues.

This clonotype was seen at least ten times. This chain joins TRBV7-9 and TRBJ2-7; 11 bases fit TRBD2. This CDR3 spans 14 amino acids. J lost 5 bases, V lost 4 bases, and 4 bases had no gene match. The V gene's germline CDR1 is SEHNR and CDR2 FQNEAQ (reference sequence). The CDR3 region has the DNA TGTGCCAGCAGCTCCGGACTAGCGGGCGACGAGCAGTACTTC. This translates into CASSSGLAGDEQYF.

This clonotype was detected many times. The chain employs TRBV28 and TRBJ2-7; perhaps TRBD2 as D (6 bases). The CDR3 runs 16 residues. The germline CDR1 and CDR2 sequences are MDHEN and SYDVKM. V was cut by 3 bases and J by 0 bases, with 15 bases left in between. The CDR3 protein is CASSLEGLATSYEQYF. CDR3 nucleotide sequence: TGTGCCAGCAGTTTGGAGGGGTTAGCAACCTCCTACGAGCAGTACTTC.

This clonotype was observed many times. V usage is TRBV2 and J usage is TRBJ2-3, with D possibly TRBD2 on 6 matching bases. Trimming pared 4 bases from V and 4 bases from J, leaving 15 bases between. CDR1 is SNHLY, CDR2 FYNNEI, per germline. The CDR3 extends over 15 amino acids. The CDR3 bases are TGTGCCAGCAGTGGTAGCGGACTTCCCTCAGATACGCAGTATTTT. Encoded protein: CASSGSGLPSDTQYF. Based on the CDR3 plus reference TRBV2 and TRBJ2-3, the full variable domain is EPEVTQTPSHQVTQMGQEVILRCVPISNHLYFYWYRQILGQKVEFLVSFYNNEISEKSEIFDDQFSVERPDGSNFTLKIRSTKLEDSAMYFCASSGSGLPSDTQYFGPGTRLTVL.

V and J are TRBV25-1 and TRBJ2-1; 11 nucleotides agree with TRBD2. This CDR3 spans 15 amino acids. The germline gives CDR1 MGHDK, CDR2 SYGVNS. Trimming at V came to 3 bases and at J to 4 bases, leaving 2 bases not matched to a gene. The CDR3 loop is CASSEASGGYNEQFF. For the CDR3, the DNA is TGTGCCAGCAGTGAGGCTAGCGGGGGGTACAATGAGCAGTTCTTC. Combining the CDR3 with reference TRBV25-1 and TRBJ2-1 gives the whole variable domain EADIYQTPRYLVIGTGKKITLECSQTMGHDKMYWYQQDPGMELHLIHYSYGVNSTEKGDLSSESTVSRIRTEHFPLTLESARPSHTSQYLCASSEASGGYNEQFFGPGTRLTVL.

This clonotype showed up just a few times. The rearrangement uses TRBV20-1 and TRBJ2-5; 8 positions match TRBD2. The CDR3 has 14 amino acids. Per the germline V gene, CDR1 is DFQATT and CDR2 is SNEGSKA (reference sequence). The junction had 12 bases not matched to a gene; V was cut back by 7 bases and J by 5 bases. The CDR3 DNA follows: TGCAGTGGTCTGGCCGGGAGGGCCAGGGAGACCCAGTACTTC. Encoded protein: CSGLAGRARETQYF.

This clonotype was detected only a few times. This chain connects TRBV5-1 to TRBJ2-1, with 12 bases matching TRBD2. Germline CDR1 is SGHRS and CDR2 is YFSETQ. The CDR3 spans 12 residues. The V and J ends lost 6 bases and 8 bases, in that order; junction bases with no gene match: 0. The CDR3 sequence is CASTSGRDEQFF. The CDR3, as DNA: TGCGCCAGCACTAGCGGGAGGGATGAGCAGTTCTTC.

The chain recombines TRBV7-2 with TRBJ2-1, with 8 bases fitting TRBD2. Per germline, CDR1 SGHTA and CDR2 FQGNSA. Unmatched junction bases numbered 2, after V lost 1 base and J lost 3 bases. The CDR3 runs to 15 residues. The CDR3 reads CASSLGAGVYNEQFF. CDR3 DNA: TGTGCCAGCAGCTTAGGAGCGGGAGTCTACAATGAGCAGTTCTTC.